The 19 T cell receptor beta chains below were found in one sample sequenced in a study of T cell clones after liver transplantation. Clones were read by immunoSEQ multiplex PCR, and TCRdb kept only the in-frame ones, dropping some. The sample has tens of thousands of clones; 75% to 90% are singletons. The material was CD4+ T cells from blood, obtained 12 months after liver transplant. The receptors derive from a human patient who received a liver transplant. Part of the T cell pool may stem from the graft donor.

The chain employs TRBV2 and TRBJ1-4; perhaps TRBD1 as D (6 bases). CDR1 is SNHLY, CDR2 FYNNEI, per germline. The CDR3 loop spans 15 amino acids. The V and J ends lost 9 bases and 5 bases respectively, with 19 bases between them. DNA of the CDR3: TGTGCCAGGGGGTTCGGGGGGCGCGCCAATGAAAAACTGTTTTTT. Translating gives CARGFGGRANEKLFF.

This chain links TRBV19 with TRBJ1-5; weak D call: TRBD1 (5 bases). The CDR3 extends over 14 amino acids. The germline gives CDR1 LNHDA, CDR2 SQIVND (reference sequence). The chain's CDR3 is CGSWGGYSNQPQHF. The CDR3 DNA reads as TGTGGGTCTTGGGGGGGATATAGCAATCAGCCCCAGCATTTT.

The rearrangement uses TRBV6-6 and TRBJ1-2; no clear D. Germline CDR1 reads MNHNY; CDR2 reads SVGAGI (reference sequence). Trimming cost V 2 bases and J 0 bases, with 10 bases left between them. The CDR3 has 15 residues. This CDR3 reads CASSYAPTANYGYTF. DNA for the CDR3: TGTGCCAGCAGTTACGCGCCGACGGCTAACTATGGCTACACCTTC.

The V call is TRBV7-9, the J call TRBJ2-3, with D hard to call. Germline V CDR1 and CDR2: SEHNR, FQNEAQ (reference sequence). CDR3 size: 13 residues. Trimming removed 1 base at V and 9 bases at J, with 11 bases between. Written as DNA, the CDR3 is TGTGCCAGCAGCTTAGTTCTGGGTGAGACGCAGTATTTT. Protein: CASSLVLGETQYF.

CDR3 sequence (DNA): TGTGCCAGTAGACGGGCGGGCTACGAGCAGTACTTC. Translation: CASRRAGYEQYF. This chain links TRBV19 with TRBJ2-7, with a tentative D call TRBD2 (5 bases). With 6 bases removed from V and 3 bases from J, the gap between germline ends came to 9 bases. Germline values: CDR1 LNHDA, CDR2 SQIVND (reference sequence). This CDR3 comprises 12 residues.

The J gene is TRBJ2-3, the V gene TRBV7-3; 12 nucleotides match TRBD2. The CDR3 is 19 amino acids. J lost 5 bases, V lost 5 bases, and 17 bases had no gene match. Germline-derived CDR1 and CDR2 are SGHTA and FQGTGA. The CDR3, as DNA: TGTGCCAGCAGCCCCGGGCCATCTAGCGGGAGGGCGGGGGGAGATACGCAGTATTTT. Its protein is CASSPGPSSGRAGGDTQYF.

Only one count was recorded for this clone. V and J are TRBV27 and TRBJ1-5; 8 nucleotides line up with TRBD1. V shed 4 bases and J 4 bases; nucleotides not matched to a gene: 12. Germline CDR1 MNHEY, CDR2 SMNVEV (reference sequence). This CDR3 spans 17 amino acids. The CDR3 coding sequence is TGTGCCAGCAGTTCACGGACAGGGACTCACTCAAATCAGCCCCAGCATTTT. It specifies CASSSRTGTHSNQPQHF.

This clone was seen a handful of times. The rearrangement links TRBV7-8 to TRBJ1-5; weak D call: TRBD1 (5 bases). CDR1 is SGHVS, CDR2 FQNEAQ, per germline. Between the trimmed V and J ends, which lost 0 bases and 5 bases, there was a span of 5 bases. The CDR3 is 13 amino acids. Here the CDR3 DNA reads TGTGCCAGCAGCTTAGCGGGGGATCAGCCCCAGCATTTT. Its translation is CASSLAGDQPQHF.

This rearrangement joins TRBV18 to TRBJ1-1; 9 bases map to TRBD1. Looked up from germline, CDR1 is KGHSH and CDR2 is LQKENI. Trimming at V came to 5 bases and at J to 4 bases, leaving 14 bases not matched to a gene. The CDR3 has 17 amino acids. Here the CDR3 reads CASSKGQGNSLSTEAFF. The CDR3 DNA is TGTGCCAGCTCAAAGGGACAGGGAAACTCCCTGAGCACTGAAGCTTTCTTT.

In this sample, this clone turned up once. This chain uses TRBV29-1 with TRBJ2-7; 8 nucleotides agree with TRBD1. The V and J ends lost 7 bases and 2 bases, in that order; junction bases with no gene match: 4. CDR1 and CDR2 (germline): SQVTM, ANQGSEA. The CDR3 contains 12 residues. The CDR3 DNA reads TGCAGCGGGACGACAGGGGCCTACGAGCAGTACTTC. It specifies CSGTTGAYEQYF.

The V and J genes are TRBV18 and TRBJ2-1; TRBD1 or TRBD2 may be the D gene (5 bases each). Per germline, CDR1 KGHSH and CDR2 LQKENI. V lost 6 bases and J lost 10, with 16 bases in between. The length of the CDR3 is 13 residues. Here the CDR3 reads CASSDMGDGEQFF. CDR3 in DNA: TGTGCCAGCTCTGATATGGGGGATGGGGAGCAGTTCTTC. The complete variable domain, with remaining parts taken from reference TRBV18 and TRBJ2-1, reads NAGVMQNPRHLVRRRGQEARLRCSPMKGHSHVYWYRQLPEEGLKFMVYLQKENIIDESGMPKERFSAEFPKEGPSILRIQQVVRGDSAAYFCASSDMGDGEQFFGPGTRLTVL.

This clone has only a few counts. The chain uses TRBV15 and TRBJ2-5, with D uncertain. V lost 0 bases and J lost 5, with 7 bases in between. CDR3 length: 13 residues. Looked up from germline, CDR1 is LNHNV and CDR2 is YYDKDF (reference sequence). The CDR3 DNA sequence: TGTGCCACCAGCAGAGATTTTGTGGAGACCCAGTACTTC. It specifies CATSRDFVETQYF. The whole variable domain, filled in from reference TRBV15 and TRBJ2-5, reads DAMVIQNPRYQVTQFGKPVTLSCSQTLNHNVMYWYQQKSSQAPKLLFHYYDKDFNNEADTPDNFQSRRPNTSFCFLDIRSPGLGDTAMYLCATSRDFVETQYFGPGTRLLVL.

With regard to this clone: The sample has other DNA sequences that encode this CDR3 too. The CDR3 bases are TGTGCCAGCAGCCTTACCTACGAGCAGTACTTC. This codes for CASSLTYEQYF. The rearrangement joins TRBV7-2 to TRBJ2-7; no reliable D call. Trimming left V 5 bases short and J 2 bases short, with 4 bases between. Germline values: CDR1 SGHTA, CDR2 FQGNSA. CDR3 length equals 11 residues.

The rearrangement uses TRBV9 and TRBJ1-3, with TRBD1 matching over 8 bases. This CDR3 spans 16 amino acids. The germline V gene has CDR1 SGDLS and CDR2 YYNGEE. V shed 2 bases, J shed 1 base, and the junction held 5 bases outside the gene matches. The CDR3 protein is CASSVQGAGSGNTIYF. CDR3 nucleotides: TGTGCCAGCAGCGTCCAGGGGGCAGGGTCTGGAAACACCATATATTTT. Full variable domain (outside the CDR3, taken from reference TRBV9 and TRBJ1-3): DSGVTQTPKHLITATGQRVTLRCSPRSGDLSVYWYQQSLDQGLQFLIQYYNGEERAKGNILERFSAQQFPDLHSELNLSSLELGDSALYFCASSVQGAGSGNTIYFGEGSWLTVV.

V is TRBV28 and J is TRBJ1-2; the D is unclear. This CDR3 spans 15 amino acids. The V gene's germline CDR1 is MDHEN and CDR2 SYDVKM. The V gene lost 3 bases and the J gene lost 1 base, with 12 bases spanning the gap. CDR3 loop: CASSLGGFNNYGYTF. The DNA of the CDR3 is TGTGCCAGCAGTTTGGGCGGATTTAATAACTATGGCTACACCTTC.

This chain uses TRBV19 with TRBJ2-1, with TRBD2 matching 12 bases. V lost 7 bases, J lost 6 bases, and 7 bases stayed unmatched. Looked up from germline, CDR1 is LNHDA and CDR2 is SQIVND (reference sequence). This CDR3 comprises 15 residues. CDR3 DNA: TGTGCCAGTATCCCTAGCGGGAGGGCCCTCAATGAGCAGTTCTTC. As protein: CASIPSGRALNEQFF.

The chain recombines TRBV19 with TRBJ2-1; 13 bases line up with TRBD2. Germline CDR1 and CDR2: LNHDA and SQIVND (reference sequence). V was pared by 5 bases and J by 0 bases, with 4 bases of the junction left unmatched. The CDR3 length is 17 residues. The CDR3 is CASSGLAGASSYNEQFF. In DNA form, the CDR3 reads TGTGCCAGTAGTGGACTAGCGGGGGCAAGCTCCTACAATGAGCAGTTCTTC.

J is TRBJ2-7 and V is TRBV18; possibly TRBD1 or TRBD2 for D (5 bases each). Germline CDR1 reads KGHSH; CDR2 reads LQKENI. V lost 2 bases, J lost 2 bases, and 16 bases lay in between. This CDR3 region has 16 residues. DNA of the CDR3: TGTGCCAGCTCACCAGCCACCGGGACGATTACCTACGAGCAGTACTTC. Protein product: CASSPATGTITYEQYF.

This clone came up a few times. The chain couples TRBV4-1 to TRBJ2-2, with TRBD1 matching 7 bases. CDR3 length: 15 residues. The germline gives CDR1 MGHRA, CDR2 YSYEKL. Trimming removed 7 bases from V and 3 bases from J; junction bases left unmatched: 8. This CDR3 reads CASISTGLDTGELFF. DNA of the CDR3: TGCGCCAGCATCTCGACAGGGTTGGACACCGGGGAGCTGTTTTTT.